This T cell receptor beta chain came from a study of blood T cells in healthy people across ages. Donors ranged from about 6 to 90 years old and were healthy Caucasians in Russia. A minimum of 5.5 micrograms of total RNA was extracted per sample. As to this clonotype: The target antigen is unknown.

Germline V gene lookup returns CDR1 MNHNS and CDR2 SASEGT. V dropped 4 bases and J dropped 0 bases, with 4 bases sitting between them. This CDR3 region has 13 residues. Next came a second PCR, run for about 7 to 12 cycles, which used a sample-barcoded 5' primer along with a J-beta primer mix. TCRdb called the 5' RACE reads again in MiXCR, with one record for every CDR3 protein. The profile shows 1 million or so distinct CDR3 sequences, about 25% of them singletons. Study conclusions and caveats: Shifts in expanded clonotypes may have been confounded by donor CMV status, which was unknown.

These records were also assigned to another study, of T cells of mothers and their children. That source reports: Sequencing returned over 8 million TCR beta CDR3 reads per mother and 3 million to 3.5 million per child.

The clonotype was recovered from a girl aged 2 to 10 in good health. Material: blood. The chain has TRBV6-1 and TRBJ1-5; D uncertain. CDR3 residues: CASSAGSNQPQHF. The CDR3 DNA reads as TGTGCCAGCAGTGCGGGTAGCAATCAGCCCCAGCATTTT.